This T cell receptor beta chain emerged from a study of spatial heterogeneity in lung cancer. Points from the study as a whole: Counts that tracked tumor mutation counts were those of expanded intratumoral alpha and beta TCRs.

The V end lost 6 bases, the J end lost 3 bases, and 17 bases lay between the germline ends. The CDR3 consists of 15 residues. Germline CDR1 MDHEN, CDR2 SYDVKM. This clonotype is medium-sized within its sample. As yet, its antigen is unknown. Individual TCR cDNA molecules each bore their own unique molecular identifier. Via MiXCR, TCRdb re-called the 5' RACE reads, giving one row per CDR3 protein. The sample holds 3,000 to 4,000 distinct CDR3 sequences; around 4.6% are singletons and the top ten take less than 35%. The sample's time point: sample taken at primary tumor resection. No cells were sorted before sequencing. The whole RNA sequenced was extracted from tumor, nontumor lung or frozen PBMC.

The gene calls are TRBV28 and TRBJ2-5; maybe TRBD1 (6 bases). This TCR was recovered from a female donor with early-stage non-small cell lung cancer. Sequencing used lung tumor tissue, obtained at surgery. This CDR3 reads CASSRSRQEKETQYF. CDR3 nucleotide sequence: TGTGCCAGCAGCCGTTCGAGACAGGAGAAAGAGACCCAGTACTTC.